Presented here are 23 T cell receptor beta chains from one specimen sequenced in a study of blood T cells in healthy people across ages. The authors ran a second PCR of about 6 to 12 cycles using a sample-barcoded 5' primer and a J-beta primer mix. TCRdb re-analysed the 5' RACE reads in MiXCR, keeping a single row per CDR3 protein. The data show some 930,000 distinct CDR3 sequences, with 25% to 35% seen just once and 10% held by the top ten. The same sample was also studied in work on T cells of mothers and their children.

Sequenced: blood. These receptors were taken from a woman aged 40 to 50 in good health.

This clonotype was seen only a few times. The chain joins TRBV28 to TRBJ2-5; D not certain. Looked up from germline, CDR1 is MDHEN and CDR2 is SYDVKM. V shed 4 bases and J shed 5 bases, with 8 bases lying between them. The CDR3 is made up of 12 amino acids. CDR3 sequence: CASSSQGETQYF. The CDR3 coding sequence is TGTGCCAGCAGTTCACAAGGGGAGACCCAGTACTTC.

This chain joins TRBV7-6 and TRBJ1-1; D gene unclear. This CDR3 has 13 residues. The V gene lost 5 bases and the J gene lost 1 base, with 8 bases spanning the gap. Germline CDR1 and CDR2: SGHVS and FNYEAQ. Here the CDR3 reads CASSAPGNTEAFF. The DNA of the CDR3 is TGTGCCAGCAGCGCCCCGGGGAACACTGAAGCTTTCTTT.

This clonotype appeared a few times. The chain links TRBV27 to TRBJ2-4, with TRBD1 identical over 10 bases. Unmatched junction bases numbered 5, after V lost 3 bases and J lost 9 bases. The germline V gene has CDR1 MNHEY and CDR2 SMNVEV (reference sequence). The CDR3 covers 14 residues. CDR3 protein: CASSFGTGEGIQYF. The CDR3, as DNA: TGTGCCAGCAGTTTCGGGACAGGGGAGGGCATTCAGTACTTC.

This rearrangement joins TRBV9 to TRBJ1-6; no clear D gene. V was shortened by 0 bases and J by 0 bases, with 7 bases between the two germline ends. This CDR3 is 16 amino acids long. The germline gives CDR1 SGDLS, CDR2 YYNGEE. This CDR3 is CASSVDVGSYNSPLHF. The CDR3 DNA reads TGTGCCAGCAGCGTAGATGTAGGCTCCTATAATTCACCCCTCCACTTT.

This chain connects TRBV11-2 to TRBJ2-7; D is ambiguous. In germline, CDR1 is SGHAT, CDR2 FQNNGV. CDR3 length: 16 residues. Between the trimmed V and J ends, which lost 0 bases and 0 bases, there was a span of 12 bases. The CDR3 DNA reads as TGTGCCAGCAGCTTAGATAGCCTAACCCTCTCCTACGAGCAGTACGTC. The encoded protein is CASSLDSLTLSYEQYV.

The sample holds a few counts of this clonotype. This chain joins TRBV4-3 and TRBJ1-6; D unresolved. V lost 4 bases to trimming and J lost 8 bases, with 18 bases between them. The CDR3 runs to 16 residues. Germline CDR1 LGHNA, CDR2 YSLEER. CDR3 coding DNA: TGCGCCAGCAGCCCTCAGGCGAAGGGTGGCTATTCACCCCTCCACTTT. This encodes CASSPQAKGGYSPLHF.

The chain carries TRBV9 and TRBJ2-1, with TRBD1 identical over 7 bases. Trimming took 6 bases from V and 6 from J; bases not matched to a gene: 9. CDR1 is SGDLS and CDR2 is YYNGEE in the germline V gene. The length of the CDR3 is 14 residues. This CDR3 is CASNDSTGTNEQFF. The CDR3 bases are TGTGCCAGCAACGACTCGACAGGGACCAATGAGCAGTTCTTC.

The gene calls are TRBV6-5 and TRBJ1-4; tentatively, D is TRBD1 (5 bases). V was shortened by 5 bases and J by 3 bases, with 13 bases between the two germline ends. The germline V gene encodes CDR1 MNHEY and CDR2 SVGAGI. This CDR3 has 15 amino acids. DNA of the CDR3: TGTGCCAGCAGTCTCCTTCAGGGCGCTAATGAAAAACTGTTTTTT. Its protein product is CASSLLQGANEKLFF.

This clonotype appeared once. V usage is TRBV5-1 and J usage is TRBJ1-2; the D gene is possibly TRBD1 (5 bases). This CDR3 has 13 amino acids. V was cut by 7 bases and J by 3 bases, with 13 bases left in between. CDR1 is SGHRS and CDR2 is YFSETQ in the germline V gene. CDR3 loop: CASRGDVYYGYTF. The CDR3 DNA reads TGCGCCAGCCGGGGGGACGTTTACTATGGCTACACCTTC.

In this sample, this clonotype turned up a few times. An end of the junction does not agree with germline; a read error may underlie this. The chain joins TRBV27 to TRBJ2-5, with D perhaps TRBD2 (5 bases). Germline V CDR1 and CDR2: MNHEY, SMNVEV (reference sequence). The CDR3 sequence is 14 residues long. The CDR3 DNA reads as TGTGCCACCAGTCCGGGAAACAGAGGAGAGACCCAGTACTTC. Translation: CATSPGNRGETQYF.

This chain connects TRBV5-1 to TRBJ2-1; the D is unclear. The CDR3 is 13 residues long. From germline, CDR1 is SGHRS and CDR2 YFSETQ. The V end was cut by 4 bases, the J end by 5 bases, with 10 bases between. CDR3 sequence reads: CASSENFNNEQFF. The CDR3 DNA is TGCGCCAGCAGCGAAAACTTCAACAATGAGCAGTTCTTC.

The rearrangement uses TRBV2 and TRBJ2-1; TRBD1 or TRBD2 may be the D gene (5 bases each). V lost 8 bases, J lost 6 bases, and 20 bases lay in between. Germline lookup yields CDR1 SNHLY and CDR2 FYNNEI. The CDR3 contains 15 residues. CDR3 sequence: CASALREGWSNEQFF. The CDR3 DNA follows: TGTGCCAGCGCCCTAAGAGAGGGGTGGTCCAATGAGCAGTTCTTC.

The chain is built from TRBV7-8 and TRBJ2-7; TRBD2 agrees at 12 bases. The CDR3 loop spans 16 amino acids. Germline V gene lookup returns CDR1 SGHVS and CDR2 FQNEAQ. The ends lost 2 bases at V and 2 bases at J; junction bases unmatched: 4. The CDR3 loop reads CASSLTSGGLAYEQYF. CDR3 DNA sequence: TGTGCCAGCAGCTTAACTAGCGGGGGGCTAGCCTACGAGCAGTACTTC.

The rearrangement joins TRBV7-8 to TRBJ2-1; D call uncertain. This CDR3 region has 13 residues. Between the trimmed V and J ends, which lost 1 base and 9 bases, there was a span of 10 bases. Germline loops: CDR1 SGHVS, CDR2 FQNEAQ. The CDR3 region has the DNA TGTGCCAGCAGCTTAGGGGTGGTTGCTGAGCAGTTCTTC. Protein: CASSLGVVAEQFF.

This clonotype was observed a handful of times. V usage is TRBV6-2 or TRBV6-3 and J usage is TRBJ1-5; the D gene is possibly TRBD1 (6 bases). Trimming stripped 6 bases from V and 0 bases from J, with 21 bases between. Germline values: CDR1 MNHEY, CDR2 SVGEGT. The CDR3 has 18 amino acids. The CDR3 region is CASSKTWDNTNSNQPQHF. In nucleotides, the CDR3 is TGTGCCAGCAGCAAGACCTGGGACAACACAAATAGCAATCAGCCCCAGCATTTT.

J is TRBJ1-1 and V is TRBV7-2, with D hard to call. The CDR3 contains 14 residues. Germline loops: CDR1 SGHTA, CDR2 FQGNSA. V lost 0 bases to trimming and J lost 7 bases, with 12 bases between them. In nucleotides, the CDR3 is TGTGCCAGCAGCTTAGCTCGGGGTAAGAATGAAGCTTTCTTT. Translation: CASSLARGKNEAFF.

The V gene is TRBV28, the J gene TRBJ1-4; D is possibly TRBD1 (5 bases). The CDR3 contains 15 residues. Per germline, CDR1 MDHEN and CDR2 SYDVKM. V lost 3 bases to trimming and J lost 6 bases, with 14 bases between them. For the CDR3, the DNA is TGTGCCAGCAGTTTGGACATGGGATGGCATGAAAAACTGTTTTTT. Amino acids: CASSLDMGWHEKLFF.

Here the CDR3 reads CASTAGAGELFF. Written as DNA, the CDR3 is TGTGCCAGCACCGCGGGGGCCGGGGAGCTGTTTTTT. This chain joins TRBV7-2 and TRBJ2-2, with 7 bases matching TRBD2. Germline V gives CDR1 SGHTA, CDR2 FQGNSA. The ends lost 7 bases at V and 6 bases at J; junction bases unmatched: 2. CDR3 length: 12 amino acids.

This clonotype occurred a few times. The chain combines TRBV15 with TRBJ1-4; a possible D gene is TRBD1 (5 bases). V lost 5 bases, J lost 3 bases, and 13 bases lay in between. Per germline, CDR1 LNHNV and CDR2 YYDKDF (reference sequence). This CDR3 spans 15 amino acids. CDR3 amino acids: CATSSLRGANEKLFF. The CDR3 region has the DNA TGTGCCACCAGCTCCCTAAGGGGAGCTAATGAAAAACTGTTTTTT.

This clonotype appeared a few times. This chain joins TRBV7-2 and TRBJ2-1; TRBD2 matches at 7 bases. V lost 3 bases and J lost 6; bases outside the gene matches: 11. This CDR3 contains 16 residues. The V gene's germline CDR1 is SGHTA and CDR2 FQGNSA. This CDR3 is CASSFISNGGFNEQFF. As DNA, the CDR3 is TGTGCCAGCAGCTTTATATCTAACGGGGGGTTCAATGAGCAGTTCTTC.

With respect to this clonotype: The junction departs from the called germline gene at one end, perhaps through a read error. V is TRBV5-1 and J is TRBJ2-7, with D tentatively TRBD2 (5 bases). Looked up from germline, CDR1 is SGHRS and CDR2 is YFSETQ. CDR3 length: 13 residues. The CDR3 nucleotides are TGCGCCAGCAGTGAACCAGGAGACTACGGGCAGTACTTC. This encodes CASSEPGDYGQYF.

The rearrangement uses TRBV11-2 and TRBJ2-1; maybe TRBD1 (5 bases). The CDR3 is 14 amino acids. Germline loops: CDR1 SGHAT, CDR2 FQNNGV. Trimming removed 1 base at V and 8 bases at J, with 12 bases between. CDR3 region: CASSLVPGPYEQFF. The CDR3 coding sequence is TGTGCCAGCAGCTTAGTGCCAGGGCCCTATGAGCAGTTCTTC.

The J gene is TRBJ2-3, the V gene TRBV5-4, with TRBD2 matching 10 bases. Germline lookup yields CDR1 SGHNT and CDR2 YYREEE (reference sequence). V shed 3 bases and J 4 bases; nucleotides not matched to a gene: 5. The CDR3 is made up of 15 amino acids. The CDR3 sequence: CASSSSGGVPDTQYF. For the CDR3, the DNA is TGTGCCAGCAGCTCCAGCGGGGGGGTCCCAGATACGCAGTATTTT.